The 22 T cell receptor beta chains below were found in one sample sequenced in a study of PD-1 blockade in classical Hodgkin lymphoma. The data were produced by immunoSEQ multiplex PCR, yet TCRdb's version contains in-frame clones alone and is incomplete. The table has approximately 37,000 clones, over 75% seen once. Each patient experienced a relapse that followed autologous stem cell transplantation, and brentuximab vedotin exposure varied. Material: peripheral blood mononuclear cells (PBMCs), obtained at baseline. These receptors originate from a human donor with classical Hodgkin lymphoma.

The chain recombines TRBV27 with TRBJ1-5; D is unclear. The V end lost 6 bases, the J end lost 7 bases, and 22 bases lay between the germline ends. The germline CDR1 and CDR2 sequences are MNHEY and SMNVEV (reference sequence). This CDR3 has 16 amino acids. As DNA, the CDR3 is TGTGCCAGCAGCCCCCCCGGGAGGCCAGTCGGGCAGCCCCAGCATTTT. Amino acids: CASSPPGRPVGQPQHF.

The V call is TRBV6-6, the J call TRBJ1-1, with D perhaps TRBD1 (5 bases). The CDR3 length is 14 residues. Trimming removed 6 bases from V and 5 bases from J, with 16 bases in between. Germline V gives CDR1 MNHNY, CDR2 SVGAGI (reference sequence). Here the CDR3 DNA reads TGTGCCAGCAGCTCCTTTCAGGGTTGGACTGAAGCTTTCTTT. Protein sequence: CASSSFQGWTEAFF.

This clone came up a few times. V usage is TRBV7-2 and J usage is TRBJ2-7, with 10 bases fitting TRBD2. Germline CDR1 SGHTA, CDR2 FQGNSA. CDR3 size: 15 residues. Unmatched junction bases numbered 7, after V lost 5 bases and J lost 3 bases. CDR3 protein: CASSPGASGGYEQYF. The CDR3 DNA follows: TGTGCCAGCAGCCCCGGCGCTAGCGGGGGCTACGAGCAGTACTTC.

This clone has a handful of counts. This sequence joins TRBV2 and TRBJ1-5; D is ambiguous. The V gene's germline CDR1 is SNHLY and CDR2 FYNNEI. The CDR3 length is 11 residues. Trimming stripped 3 bases from V and 7 bases from J, with 4 bases between. The CDR3 sequence: CASSETQPQHF. CDR3 sequence (DNA): TGTGCCAGCAGTGAGACACAGCCCCAGCATTTT.

V and J are TRBV7-8 and TRBJ2-5; tentative D call: TRBD1 (6 bases). Trimming took 4 bases from V and 2 from J, leaving 14 bases between them. This CDR3 has 15 amino acids. Germline V lookup: CDR1 SGHVS, CDR2 FQNEAQ. CDR3 in DNA: TGTGCCAGCAGCTCCTATGGACAGACTCAAGAGACCCAGTACTTC. This gives the protein CASSSYGQTQETQYF.

The chain links TRBV5-1 to TRBJ2-5; 8 nucleotides agree with TRBD1. CDR3 length: 15 amino acids. J was trimmed by 5 bases and V by 1 base; bases with no gene match: 7. Germline V lookup: CDR1 SGHRS, CDR2 YFSETQ. The CDR3 nucleotides read TGCGCCAGCAGCTTGTTACAGGGGGTTTACGAGACCCAGTACTTC. This gives the protein CASSLLQGVYETQYF.

V usage is TRBV19 and J usage is TRBJ1-4; 12 positions agree with TRBD1. V trimming: 4 bases; J trimming: 7 bases; junction bases outside the gene matches: 7. Germline V CDR1 and CDR2: LNHDA, SQIVND (reference sequence). The CDR3 consists of 16 residues. CDR3 sequence: CASSKPGTGGVEKLFF. The CDR3 DNA is TGTGCCAGTAGTAAACCCGGGACAGGGGGCGTTGAAAAACTGTTTTTT.

J is TRBJ1-2 and V is TRBV19; weak D call: TRBD1 (6 bases). From germline, CDR1 is LNHDA and CDR2 SQIVND (reference sequence). V gave up 4 bases and J gave up 4 bases, with 13 bases separating them. The CDR3 is 14 amino acids. The CDR3 coding sequence is TGTGCCAGTAGTAATACAGGGTTCTCCTATGGCTACACCTTC. As protein: CASSNTGFSYGYTF.

V is TRBV5-1 and J is TRBJ2-5, with 9 nucleotides matching TRBD1. The CDR3 loop spans 13 amino acids. Germline CDR1 is SGHRS and CDR2 is YFSETQ. This chain's CDR3 is CASQGALGETQYF. The CDR3 bases are TGCGCTTCACAGGGGGCCTTGGGAGAGACCCAGTACTTC.

DNA of the CDR3: TGTGCCAGCGCATTTGGGGGTGGGGACACTGAAGCTTTCTTT. It encodes CASAFGGGDTEAFF. The chain carries TRBV6-6 and TRBJ1-1; a weak D match, TRBD1 (5 bases). CDR1 is MNHNY, CDR2 SVGAGI, per germline (reference sequence). Trimming took off 8 bases at V and 3 bases at J, with 16 bases between the two ends. This CDR3 is 14 amino acids long.

This clone was seen more than once but under ten times. The chain recombines TRBV20-1 with TRBJ2-1; tentatively, D is TRBD1 (6 bases). Trimming cost V 2 bases and J 11 bases, with 10 bases left between them. CDR1 DFQATT and CDR2 SNEGSKA come from the germline V gene (reference sequence). The CDR3 totals 11 residues. CDR3 DNA: TGCAGTGCTAGAAACAGGGAAAAGCAGTTCTTC. It codes for CSARNREKQFF.

The chain joins TRBV5-1 to TRBJ2-3; 7 bases agree with TRBD1. The germline gives CDR1 SGHRS, CDR2 YFSETQ. The CDR3 runs 14 residues. Trimming at V came to 1 base and at J to 4 bases, leaving 3 bases not matched to a gene. CDR3 region: CASSLLQGSDTQYF. DNA for the CDR3: TGCGCCAGCAGCTTGCTACAGGGGTCAGATACGCAGTATTTT.

The chain joins TRBV7-2 to TRBJ1-2, with D unclear. The germline gives CDR1 SGHTA, CDR2 FQGNSA. This CDR3 comprises 14 residues. V shed 10 bases and J shed 8 bases, with 23 bases lying between them. DNA of the CDR3: TGTGCCACATTCCCGGGCAGGACGCCGGGCGGCTACACCTTC. Translation: CATFPGRTPGGYTF.

J is TRBJ2-2 and V is TRBV30, with TRBD2 matching 7 bases. The CDR3 runs 13 residues. The V gene end was trimmed by 5 bases and the J gene end by 5 bases; junction bases not matched to a gene: 5. The germline gives CDR1 GTSNPN, CDR2 SVGIG (reference sequence). The DNA of the CDR3 is TGTGCCTGGGGGGAGGGACGGACCGGGGAGCTGTTTTTT. This sequence encodes CAWGEGRTGELFF.

This chain uses TRBV5-1 with TRBJ2-3; the D is unclear. Germline V lookup: CDR1 SGHRS, CDR2 YFSETQ. The ends were cut back, 0 bases at V and 5 bases at J, with 10 bases in the middle. This CDR3 region has 14 residues. CDR3 region: CASSLDSQLDTQYF. CDR3 in DNA: TGCGCCAGCAGCTTGGATAGTCAGTTAGATACGCAGTATTTT.

The rearrangement joins TRBV5-1 to TRBJ2-3; no firm D call. Trimming pared 4 bases from V and 3 bases from J, leaving 15 bases between. From germline, CDR1 is SGHRS and CDR2 YFSETQ. The CDR3 contains 15 residues. Here the CDR3 reads CASSSGSLRTDTQYF. DNA for the CDR3: TGCGCCAGCAGCAGTGGATCACTACGAACAGATACGCAGTATTTT.

The chain links TRBV5-4 to TRBJ2-5; 8 bases fit TRBD2. The CDR3 extends over 15 amino acids. V trimming: 3 bases; J trimming: 3 bases; junction bases outside the gene matches: 7. Germline values: CDR1 SGHNT, CDR2 YYREEE (reference sequence). CDR3 in DNA: TGTGCCAGCAGCTGGCCCGGGACTAGTGAAGAGACCCAGTACTTC. Amino acid sequence: CASSWPGTSEETQYF.

V gene TRBV4-2 combines with J gene TRBJ1-2; a possible D gene is TRBD1 (5 bases). Trimming took off 1 base at V and 0 bases at J, with 6 bases between the two ends. This CDR3 has 14 residues. Germline CDR1 reads LGHNA; CDR2 reads YNFKEQ. The CDR3 region is CASSQVDTNYGYTF. CDR3 sequence (DNA): TGTGCCAGCAGCCAAGTGGACACTAACTATGGCTACACCTTC.

The CDR3 DNA reads TGTGCCAGCAGTACAGGATTAAACACCGGGGAGCTGTTTTTT. Its translation is CASSTGLNTGELFF. V usage is TRBV11-2 and J usage is TRBJ2-2; D might be TRBD1 (5 bases). The CDR3 extends over 14 amino acids. The germline gives CDR1 SGHAT, CDR2 FQNNGV. The V end was cut by 6 bases, the J end by 2 bases, with 10 bases between.

The chain uses TRBV5-4 and TRBJ2-3; D assignment may be TRBD1 or TRBD2 (5 bases each). The germline gives CDR1 SGHNT, CDR2 YYREEE (reference sequence). The CDR3 has 15 amino acids. With 0 bases removed from V and 1 base from J, the gap between germline ends came to 9 bases. DNA of the CDR3: TGTGCCAGCAGCTTGGAAGGGACCCGCACAGATACGCAGTATTTT. Its protein is CASSLEGTRTDTQYF.

V usage is TRBV9 and J usage is TRBJ2-2; possibly TRBD2 for D (6 bases). CDR1 is SGDLS and CDR2 is YYNGEE in the germline V gene. The CDR3 is 14 residues long. Deletions cut 1 base from V and 4 bases from J, with 8 bases between. The CDR3 bases are TGTGCCAGCAGCGTACGGGGGAGCACCGGGGAGCTGTTTTTT. Amino acids: CASSVRGSTGELFF.

This clone showed up just once. CDR3 sequence: CASSQPGGGVGANVLTF. The CDR3 bases are TGCGCCAGCAGCCAACCCGGGGGAGGGGTGGGGGCCAACGTCCTGACTTTC. The chain recombines TRBV4-3 with TRBJ2-6; the match to TRBD2 covers 7 bases. The V segment lost 2 bases and the J segment 4 bases; nucleotides outside the gene matches: 8. Per germline, CDR1 LGHNA and CDR2 YSLEER. This CDR3 contains 17 residues.